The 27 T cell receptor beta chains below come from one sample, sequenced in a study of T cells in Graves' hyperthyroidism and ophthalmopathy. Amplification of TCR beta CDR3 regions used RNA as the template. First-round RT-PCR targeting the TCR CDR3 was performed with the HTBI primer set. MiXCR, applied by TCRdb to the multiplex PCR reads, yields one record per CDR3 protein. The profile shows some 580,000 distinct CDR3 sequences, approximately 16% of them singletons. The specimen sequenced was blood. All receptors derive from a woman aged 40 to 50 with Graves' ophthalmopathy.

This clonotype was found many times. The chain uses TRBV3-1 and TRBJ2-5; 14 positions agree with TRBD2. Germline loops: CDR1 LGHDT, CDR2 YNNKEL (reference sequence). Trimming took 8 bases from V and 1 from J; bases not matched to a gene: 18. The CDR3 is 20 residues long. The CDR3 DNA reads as TGTGCCAGCCTAACCCGAGGGACTAGCGGGGGTCATCGGTCCCAAGAGACCCAGTACTTC. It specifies CASLTRGTSGGHRSQETQYF.

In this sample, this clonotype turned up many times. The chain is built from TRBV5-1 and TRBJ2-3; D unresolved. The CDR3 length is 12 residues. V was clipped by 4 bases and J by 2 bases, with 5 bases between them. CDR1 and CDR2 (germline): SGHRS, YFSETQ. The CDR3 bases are TGCGCCAGCAGCACTACCACAGATACGCAGTATTTT. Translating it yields CASSTTTDTQYF.

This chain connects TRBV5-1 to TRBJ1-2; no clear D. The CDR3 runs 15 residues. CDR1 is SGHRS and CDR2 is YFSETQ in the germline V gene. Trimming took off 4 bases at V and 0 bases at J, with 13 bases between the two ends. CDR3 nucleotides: TGCGCCAGCAGCACCGGACGGTTAGCTAACTATGGCTACACCTTC. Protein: CASSTGRLANYGYTF.

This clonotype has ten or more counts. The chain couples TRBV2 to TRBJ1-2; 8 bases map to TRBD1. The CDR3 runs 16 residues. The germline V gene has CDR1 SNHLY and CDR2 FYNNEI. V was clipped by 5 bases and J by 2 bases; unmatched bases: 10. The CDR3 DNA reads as TGTGCCAGCAGTAAGACCGACAGGGGACTAAACTATGGCTACACCTTC. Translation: CASSKTDRGLNYGYTF.

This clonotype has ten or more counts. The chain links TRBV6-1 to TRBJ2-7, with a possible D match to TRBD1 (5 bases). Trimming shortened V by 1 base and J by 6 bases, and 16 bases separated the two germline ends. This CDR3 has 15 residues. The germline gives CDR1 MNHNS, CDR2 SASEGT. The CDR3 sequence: CASSEGGRATSEQYF. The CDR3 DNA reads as TGTGCCAGCAGTGAAGGGGGCAGGGCAACCTCCGAGCAGTACTTC.

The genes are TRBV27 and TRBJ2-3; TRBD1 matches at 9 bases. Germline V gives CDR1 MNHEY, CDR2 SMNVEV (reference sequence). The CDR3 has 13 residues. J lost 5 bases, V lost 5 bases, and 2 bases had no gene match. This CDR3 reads CASSTDRGDTQYF. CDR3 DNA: TGTGCCAGCAGTACGGACAGGGGAGATACGCAGTATTTT.

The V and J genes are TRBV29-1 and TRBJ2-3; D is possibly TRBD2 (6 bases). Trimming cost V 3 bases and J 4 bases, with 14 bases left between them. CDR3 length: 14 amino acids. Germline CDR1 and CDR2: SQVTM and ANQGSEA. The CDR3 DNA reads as TGCAGCGTTGATGTCGGGGGTCGTGCAGATACGCAGTATTTT. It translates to CSVDVGGRADTQYF.

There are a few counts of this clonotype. CDR3 bases: TGTGCCAGCAGCGTAGGCCCTCAAACGTCCTACGAGCAGTACTTC. It is translated as CASSVGPQTSYEQYF. The chain combines TRBV9 with TRBJ2-7; D gene ambiguous. Trimming left V 0 bases short and J 1 base short, with 11 bases between. The CDR3 has 15 residues. CDR1 SGDLS and CDR2 YYNGEE come from the germline V gene.

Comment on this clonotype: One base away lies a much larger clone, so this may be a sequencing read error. This CDR3 reads CASSTLLGPQHF. For the CDR3, the DNA is TGTGCCAGCAGTACCCTACTAGGGCCCCAGCATTTT. The chain links TRBV28 to TRBJ1-5; D gene uncertain. The CDR3 has 12 amino acids. V was pared by 5 bases and J by 9 bases, with 11 bases between. The V gene's germline CDR1 is MDHEN and CDR2 SYDVKM.

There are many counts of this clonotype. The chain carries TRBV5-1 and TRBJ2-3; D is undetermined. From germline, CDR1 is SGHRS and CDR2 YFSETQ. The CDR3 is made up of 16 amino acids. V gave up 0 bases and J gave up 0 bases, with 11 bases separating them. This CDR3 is CASSLVGSYSTDTQYF. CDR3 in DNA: TGCGCCAGCAGCTTGGTTGGAAGTTATAGCACAGATACGCAGTATTTT.

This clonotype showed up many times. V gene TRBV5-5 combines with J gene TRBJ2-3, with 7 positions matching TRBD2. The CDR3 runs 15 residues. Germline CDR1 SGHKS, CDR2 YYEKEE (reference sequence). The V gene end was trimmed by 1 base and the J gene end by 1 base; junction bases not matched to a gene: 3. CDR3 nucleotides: TGTGCCAGCAGCTTGCCGGCGGGGGGCACAGATACGCAGTATTTT. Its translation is CASSLPAGGTDTQYF. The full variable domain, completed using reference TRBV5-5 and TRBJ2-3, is DAGVTQSPTHLIKTRGQQVTLRCSPISGHKSVSWYQQVLGQGPQFIFQYYEKEERGRGNFPDRFSARQFPNYSSELNVNALLLGDSALYLCASSLPAGGTDTQYFGPGTRLTVL.

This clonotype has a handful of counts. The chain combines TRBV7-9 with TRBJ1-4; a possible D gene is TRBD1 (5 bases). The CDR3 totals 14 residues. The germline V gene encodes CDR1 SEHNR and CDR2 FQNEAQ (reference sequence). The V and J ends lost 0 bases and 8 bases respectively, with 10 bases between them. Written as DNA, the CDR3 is TGTGCCAGCAGCTTAGCCCAGGGCCACGAAAAACTGTTTTTT. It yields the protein CASSLAQGHEKLFF.

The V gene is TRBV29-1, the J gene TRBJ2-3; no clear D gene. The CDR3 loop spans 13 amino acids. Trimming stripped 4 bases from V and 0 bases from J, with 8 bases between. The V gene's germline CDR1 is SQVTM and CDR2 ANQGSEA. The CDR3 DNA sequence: TGCAGCGTTGGGCTGACTAGCACAGATACGCAGTATTTT. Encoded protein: CSVGLTSTDTQYF.

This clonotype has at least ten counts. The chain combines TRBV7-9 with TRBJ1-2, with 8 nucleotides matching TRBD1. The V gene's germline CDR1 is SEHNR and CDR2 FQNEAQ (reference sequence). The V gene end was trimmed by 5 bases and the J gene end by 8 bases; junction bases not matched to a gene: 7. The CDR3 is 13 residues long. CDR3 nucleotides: TGTGCCAGCAGCGGACAGGGCCCTTGGGGCTACACCTTC. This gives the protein CASSGQGPWGYTF. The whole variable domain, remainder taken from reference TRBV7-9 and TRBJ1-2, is DTGVSQNPRHKITKRGQNVTFRCDPISEHNRLYWYRQTLGQGPEFLTYFQNEAQLEKSRLLSDRFSAERPKGSFSTLEIQRTEQGDSAMYLCASSGQGPWGYTFGSGTRLTVV.

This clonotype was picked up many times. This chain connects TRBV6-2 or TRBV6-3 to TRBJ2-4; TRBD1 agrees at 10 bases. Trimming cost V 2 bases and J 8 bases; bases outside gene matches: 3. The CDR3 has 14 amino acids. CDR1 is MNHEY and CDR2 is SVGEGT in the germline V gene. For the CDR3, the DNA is TGTGCCAGCAGTTACGCTGGACAGGGGGACATTCAGTACTTC. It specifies CASSYAGQGDIQYF.

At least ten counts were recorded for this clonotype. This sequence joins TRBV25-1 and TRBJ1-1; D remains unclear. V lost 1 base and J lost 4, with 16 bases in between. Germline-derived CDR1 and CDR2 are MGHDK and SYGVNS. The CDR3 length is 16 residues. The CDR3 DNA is TGTGCCAGCAGTGAATTTGCAGGAACGCGTTGCACTGAAGCTTTCTTT. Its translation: CASSEFAGTRCTEAFF.

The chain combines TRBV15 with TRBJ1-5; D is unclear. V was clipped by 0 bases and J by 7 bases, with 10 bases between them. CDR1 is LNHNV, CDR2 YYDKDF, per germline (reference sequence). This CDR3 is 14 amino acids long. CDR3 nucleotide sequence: TGTGCCACCAGCAGAGATAATAGTTACCAGCCCCAGCATTTT. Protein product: CATSRDNSYQPQHF.

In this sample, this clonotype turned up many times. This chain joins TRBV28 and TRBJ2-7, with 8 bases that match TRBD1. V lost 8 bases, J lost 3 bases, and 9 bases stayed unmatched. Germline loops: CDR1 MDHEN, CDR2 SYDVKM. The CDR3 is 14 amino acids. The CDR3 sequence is CASVPGQEIYEQYF. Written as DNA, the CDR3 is TGTGCCAGCGTTCCGGGACAGGAAATCTACGAGCAGTACTTC.

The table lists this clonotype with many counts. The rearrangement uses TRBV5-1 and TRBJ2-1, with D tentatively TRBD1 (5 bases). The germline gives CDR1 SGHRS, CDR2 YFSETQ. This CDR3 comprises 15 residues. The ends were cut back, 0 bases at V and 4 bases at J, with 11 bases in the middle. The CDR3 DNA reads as TGCGCCAGCAGCTTGGAGGGCAGGGTTTACAATGAGCAGTTCTTC. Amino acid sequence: CASSLEGRVYNEQFF.

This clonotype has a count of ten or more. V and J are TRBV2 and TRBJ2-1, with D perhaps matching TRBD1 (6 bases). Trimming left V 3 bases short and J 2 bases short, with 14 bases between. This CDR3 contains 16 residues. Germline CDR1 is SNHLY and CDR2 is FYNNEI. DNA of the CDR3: TGTGCCAGCAGTGACCCGGGACACATAACCTACAATGAGCAGTTCTTC. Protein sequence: CASSDPGHITYNEQFF.

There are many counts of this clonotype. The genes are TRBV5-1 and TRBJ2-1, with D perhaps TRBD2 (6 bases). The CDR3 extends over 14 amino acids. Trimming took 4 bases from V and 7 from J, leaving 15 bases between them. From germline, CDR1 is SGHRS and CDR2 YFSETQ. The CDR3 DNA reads TGCGCCAGCAGCCGCGGGACTCAAGTTAATGAGCAGTTCTTC. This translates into CASSRGTQVNEQFF.

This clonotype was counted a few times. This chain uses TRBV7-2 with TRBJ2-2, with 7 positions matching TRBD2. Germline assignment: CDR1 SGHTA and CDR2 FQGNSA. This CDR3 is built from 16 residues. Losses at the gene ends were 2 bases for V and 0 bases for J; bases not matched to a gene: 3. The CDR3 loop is CASSLWSGANTGELFF. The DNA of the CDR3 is TGTGCCAGCAGCTTATGGAGCGGGGCGAACACCGGGGAGCTGTTTTTT.

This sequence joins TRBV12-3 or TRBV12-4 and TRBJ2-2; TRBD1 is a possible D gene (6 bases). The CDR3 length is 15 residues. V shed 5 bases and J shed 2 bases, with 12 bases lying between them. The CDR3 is CASSPGQLNTGELFF. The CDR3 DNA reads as TGTGCCAGCAGTCCCGGACAGCTTAACACCGGGGAGCTGTTTTTT.

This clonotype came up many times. CDR3: CASSLEGHMNTEAFF. For the CDR3, the DNA is TGCGCCAGCAGCTTGGAAGGACACATGAACACTGAAGCTTTCTTT. V usage is TRBV5-1 and J usage is TRBJ1-1; perhaps TRBD1 as D (5 bases). CDR3 size: 15 residues. Germline V CDR1 and CDR2: SGHRS, YFSETQ. Trimming cost V 0 bases and J 0 bases, with 9 bases left between them.

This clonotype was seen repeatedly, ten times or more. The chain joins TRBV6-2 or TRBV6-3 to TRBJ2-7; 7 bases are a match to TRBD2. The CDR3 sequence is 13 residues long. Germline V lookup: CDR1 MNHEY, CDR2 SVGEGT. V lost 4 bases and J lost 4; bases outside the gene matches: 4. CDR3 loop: CASSWSAGYEQYF. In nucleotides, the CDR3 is TGTGCCAGCAGTTGGTCAGCGGGGTACGAGCAGTACTTC.

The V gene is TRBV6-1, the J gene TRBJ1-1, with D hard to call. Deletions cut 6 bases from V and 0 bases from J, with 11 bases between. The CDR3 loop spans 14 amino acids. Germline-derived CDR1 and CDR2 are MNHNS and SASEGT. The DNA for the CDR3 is TGTGCCAGCAGGGGCGAGAACATGAACACTGAAGCTTTCTTT. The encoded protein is CASRGENMNTEAFF.

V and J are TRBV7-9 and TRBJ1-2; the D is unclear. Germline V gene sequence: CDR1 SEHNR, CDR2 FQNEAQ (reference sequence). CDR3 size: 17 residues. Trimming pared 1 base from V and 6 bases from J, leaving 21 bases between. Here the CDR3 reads CASSLVRARDAIHGYTF. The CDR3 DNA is TGTGCCAGCAGCTTAGTAAGGGCCCGCGACGCGATACATGGCTACACCTTC. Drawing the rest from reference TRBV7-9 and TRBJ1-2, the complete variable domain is DTGVSQNPRHKITKRGQNVTFRCDPISEHNRLYWYRQTLGQGPEFLTYFQNEAQLEKSRLLSDRFSAERPKGSFSTLEIQRTEQGDSAMYLCASSLVRARDAIHGYTFGSGTRLTVV.